The source of this T cell receptor beta chain is a study of cytomegalovirus exposure and HLA in healthy donors. In germline, CDR1 is LGHNA, CDR2 YSLEER. This CDR3 has 17 amino acids. V was clipped by 0 bases and J by 0 bases, with 12 bases between them. Notes on this clone: The antigen remains undetermined.

The PCR had 60 Vbeta and 13 Jbeta primers. Data came from immunoSEQ multiplex PCR; TCRdb stores just in-frame clones and leaves some out. The sample comprises 100,000 to 150,000 clones, roughly three quarters of which are singletons, and approximately 10% rests with the top ten. Study-wide results and caveats: Later analysis showed most CMV-associated TCR beta chains appearing HLA-restricted. Further analysis, carried out later, found HLA-associated TCR beta chains more clonally expanded than equally common other chains.

The receptor's source is a man aged 25 to 40 in good health and CMV-seropositive. The chain recombines TRBV4-3 with TRBJ1-3; D uncertain. Sequenced material: PBMCs. This CDR3 is CASSQDPAGSSGNTIYF. CDR3 sequence (DNA): TGCGCCAGCAGCCAAGACCCGGCAGGAAGCTCTGGAAACACCATATATTTT.